The entry that follows covers one T cell receptor (beta chain) sequence. Its antigen is currently unknown. The data were obtained in a study of shared clonotypes between healthy human individuals. V was pared by 3 bases and J by 10 bases, with 37 bases between. Germline CDR1 SGHVS, CDR2 FQNEAQ. The CDR3 has 21 residues. General study findings and limits: Generally, naive subsets came out with larger estimated richness than memory subsets.

Profiling relied on immunoSEQ multiplex PCR, and the TCRdb table lists in-frame clones only, not all of them. This table has 950,000 to 1,100,000 clones, more than 75% appearing once. This sequence was found in a man younger than 35 in good health. Some clones in this sample may be carry-over from other donors' samples. The source material was memory CD4+ T cells from PBMCs. Described subset: CD45RA-negative fraction. This sequence joins TRBV7-8 and TRBJ2-1, with D possibly TRBD2 on 5 matching bases. CDR3 residues: CASSFVIYRRGSGAPPGEQFF. In nucleotides, the CDR3 is TGTGCCAGCAGCTTTGTCATTTACCGACGCGGCAGCGGAGCCCCGCCCGGGGAGCAGTTCTTC.